The TCR beta chain under discussion was sequenced for a study of blood T cell repertoires in COVID-19. For the study at large: Acute and convalescent COVID-19 samples came from the United States, Italy and Spain.

Clones were sequenced by immunoSEQ multiplex PCR, and TCRdb holds only the in-frame ones, with some missing. The data contain 130,000 to 150,000 clones, more than 75% of them singletons. Clinical history reported by participants formed the basis on which cohorts were assigned. In Cohort 3, a recovered donor had either two negative PCRs, clearance, or symptom resolution. CDR1 MNHEY and CDR2 SMNVEV come from the germline V gene (reference sequence). With 7 bases clipped from V and 1 base from J, the junction kept 5 bases outside the gene matches. The CDR3 sequence is 14 residues long. This chain links TRBV27 with TRBJ2-7; 9 bases align to TRBD2. The specimen was PBMCs or T cells enriched from blood (not recorded which). The source is a man in his sixties who had recovered from COVID-19. The CDR3, as DNA: TGTGCCAGCAAACTAGCGGGCCCTTCCTACGAGCAGTACTTC. It yields the protein CASKLAGPSYEQYF.